A single sample gave rise to the 27 T cell receptor beta chains below, sequenced in a study of human T cells and chemical hapten exposure. In TCRdb, the RACE reads were re-called with MiXCR into one record per CDR3 protein. Seen here are 240,000 or so distinct CDR3 sequences, about 8.1% observed once, and the top ten hold less than 3%. The time point: pre-sensitization, week 0. Treatment defined: therapeutic diphenylcyclopropenone sensitization with weekly scalp DPC. Source: whole blood, taken in connection with sensitization to the hapten diphenylcyclopropenone (DPC). The origin of the receptors is a woman aged 40 to 49 with alopecia areata. Some clones in this sample may be carry-over from other donors' samples.

The table lists this clonotype with a few counts. This chain joins TRBV5-1 and TRBJ2-5; D ambiguous. V was shortened by 0 bases and J by 2 bases, with 11 bases between the two germline ends. CDR1 is SGHRS, CDR2 YFSETQ, per germline. CDR3 size: 15 residues. This chain's CDR3 is CASSLDGVRQETQYF. The DNA for the CDR3 is TGCGCCAGCAGCTTGGATGGAGTCAGACAAGAGACCCAGTACTTC.

The chain is built from TRBV4-1 and TRBJ1-5, with TRBD1 matching over 9 bases. J lost 6 bases, V lost 1 base, and 7 bases had no gene match. CDR1 and CDR2 (germline): MGHRA, YSYEKL. The CDR3 contains 16 residues. The CDR3 DNA reads TGCGCCAGCAGCCAAGCGTACGGGACAGGGACTCAGCCCCAGCATTTT. It is translated as CASSQAYGTGTQPQHF.

This clonotype has just a few counts. The CDR3 loop reads CASSDGQHNSPLHF. The CDR3 DNA reads as TGTGCCAGCAGTGATGGACAACATAATTCACCCCTCCACTTT. The chain couples TRBV6-4 to TRBJ1-6; D is possibly TRBD1 (5 bases). The CDR3 consists of 14 residues. Germline CDR1 reads MRHNA; CDR2 reads SNTAGT. V lost 3 bases and J 5 bases, leaving 8 bases between the germline ends.

V usage is TRBV11-2 and J usage is TRBJ2-3; no firm D call. Germline CDR1 reads SGHAT; CDR2 reads FQNNGV. This CDR3 has 14 amino acids. The germline V and J ends were trimmed by 5 bases and 5 bases, with 14 bases remaining between them. The CDR3 DNA follows: TGTGCCAGCAGCCCTTATCCGATAGGAGATACGCAGTATTTT. It translates to CASSPYPIGDTQYF.

This clonotype was picked up a small number of times. V and J are TRBV9 and TRBJ2-1; 11 bases are a match to TRBD2. V shed 2 bases and J 2 bases; nucleotides not matched to a gene: 3. The CDR3 covers 16 residues. Germline V gene sequence: CDR1 SGDLS, CDR2 YYNGEE. Here the CDR3 DNA reads TGTGCCAGCAGCGTGGGGACTAGCGGTACCTACAATGAGCAGTTCTTC. Protein product: CASSVGTSGTYNEQFF.

This clonotype was found a few times. The chain is built from TRBV15 and TRBJ2-1; 8 nucleotides line up with TRBD2. The CDR3 is 16 amino acids. The V gene end was trimmed by 5 bases and the J gene end by 0 bases; junction bases not matched to a gene: 6. CDR1 is LNHNV and CDR2 is YYDKDF in the germline V gene (reference sequence). The CDR3 spells CATSGTLAGSYNEQFF. CDR3 bases: TGTGCCACCAGCGGGACGCTAGCGGGCTCCTACAATGAGCAGTTCTTC.

V is TRBV28 and J is TRBJ2-7; TRBD2 matches 7 bases. V dropped 8 bases and J dropped 3; count of bases not matched to a gene: 4. In germline, CDR1 is MDHEN, CDR2 SYDVKM. The CDR3 extends over 12 amino acids. CDR3 residues: CASRLADYEQYF. DNA for the CDR3: TGTGCCAGCCGTCTAGCGGACTACGAGCAGTACTTC.

The chain employs TRBV3-1 and TRBJ2-3, with D possibly matching TRBD1 (6 bases). The germline V gene has CDR1 LGHDT and CDR2 YNNKEL (reference sequence). The V gene lost 0 bases and the J gene lost 3 bases, with 16 bases spanning the gap. There are 17 residues in the CDR3. The CDR3 region has the DNA TGTGCCAGCAGCCAAGATTTACAGGGTACCCTTACAGATACGCAGTATTTT. This gives the protein CASSQDLQGTLTDTQYF.

In this sample, this clonotype turned up a few times. J is TRBJ2-7 and V is TRBV7-2, with a weak D call TRBD2 (5 bases). Trimming removed 5 bases from V and 2 bases from J, with 13 bases in between. The CDR3 is made up of 14 amino acids. Germline CDR1 reads SGHTA; CDR2 reads FQGNSA. The CDR3 reads CASSADGLPYEQYF. Here the CDR3 DNA reads TGTGCCAGCAGCGCGGACGGACTTCCCTACGAGCAGTACTTC.

This clonotype was detected ten times or more. The genes are TRBV6-2 or TRBV6-3 and TRBJ2-1; the match to TRBD1 covers 8 bases. The V segment lost 0 bases and the J segment 4 bases; nucleotides outside the gene matches: 8. This CDR3 region has 17 residues. Germline CDR1 is MNHEY and CDR2 is SVGEGT. The CDR3 DNA sequence: TGTGCCAGCAGTTACTCTCCCGGGACAGGTGTTTACAATGAGCAGTTCTTC. Protein: CASSYSPGTGVYNEQFF.

The rearrangement joins TRBV4-1 to TRBJ1-5; 12 bases agree with TRBD1. V lost 5 bases, J lost 3 bases, and 5 bases stayed unmatched. CDR1 is MGHRA, CDR2 YSYEKL, per germline. This CDR3 has 16 residues. The DNA of the CDR3 is TGCGCCAGCAGCTTTGGGACAGGGGGCTACAATCAGCCCCAGCATTTT. Protein product: CASSFGTGGYNQPQHF.

This clonotype occurred a few times. The gene calls are TRBV27 and TRBJ2-4, with D unclear. Germline CDR1 is MNHEY and CDR2 is SMNVEV (reference sequence). CDR3 length equals 15 residues. Trimming stripped 2 bases from V and 1 base from J, with 9 bases between. CDR3 protein: CASSLGGDAKNIQYF. The DNA for the CDR3 is TGTGCCAGCAGTTTAGGTGGGGATGCCAAAAACATTCAGTACTTC.

V and J are TRBV6-5 and TRBJ2-5; TRBD1 is a possible D gene (6 bases). The CDR3 spans 15 residues. The germline V gene has CDR1 MNHEY and CDR2 SVGAGI. The V and J ends lost 4 bases and 0 bases respectively, with 12 bases between them. The CDR3 DNA reads TGTGCCAGCAGTTCGACACAGGGCTACCAAGAGACCCAGTACTTC. It yields the protein CASSSTQGYQETQYF.

In its sample, this clonotype was seen a few times. This chain connects TRBV12-3 or TRBV12-4 to TRBJ2-1; 7 nucleotides agree with TRBD1. The CDR3 spans 15 residues. The junction had 10 bases not matched to a gene; V was cut back by 3 bases and J by 8 bases. The CDR3 sequence: CASSFKGGVGYEQFF. CDR3 in DNA: TGTGCCAGCAGTTTTAAAGGGGGCGTGGGGTATGAGCAGTTCTTC.

This clonotype was seen a handful of times. The V call is TRBV6-5, the J call TRBJ2-3; 9 bases are shared with TRBD1. The CDR3 spans 14 residues. Per the germline V gene, CDR1 is MNHEY and CDR2 is SVGAGI. V was pared by 2 bases and J by 9 bases, with 6 bases of the junction left unmatched. The CDR3 here is CASSYRSQGATQYF. CDR3 DNA sequence: TGTGCCAGCAGTTACAGGTCACAGGGGGCCACGCAGTATTTT.

V and J are TRBV5-1 and TRBJ2-7, with 8 bases that match TRBD2. Germline V CDR1 and CDR2: SGHRS, YFSETQ. The CDR3 loop spans 17 amino acids. V dropped 3 bases and J dropped 2; count of bases not matched to a gene: 13. The CDR3 region is CASSWAPSAGETYEQYF. CDR3 in DNA: TGCGCCAGCAGCTGGGCCCCTTCAGCGGGAGAAACCTACGAGCAGTACTTC.

This sequence joins TRBV27 and TRBJ2-4; 10 bases align to TRBD2. From germline, CDR1 is MNHEY and CDR2 SMNVEV (reference sequence). The length of the CDR3 is 13 residues. The V segment lost 9 bases and the J segment 8 bases; nucleotides outside the gene matches: 7. CDR3: CASAAGGRYIQYF. The CDR3 nucleotides are TGTGCCAGTGCAGCGGGAGGGCGTTACATTCAGTACTTC.

The V call is TRBV20-1, the J call TRBJ2-3; TRBD1 aligns across 8 bases. The trim removed 5 bases at V and 4 bases at J, leaving 5 bases unmatched. The CDR3 has 13 amino acids. The germline gives CDR1 DFQATT, CDR2 SNEGSKA (reference sequence). CDR3 nucleotide sequence: TGCAGTGCTGTAGGACAGGGCGCAGATACGCAGTATTTT. Translated, it gives CSAVGQGADTQYF.

J is TRBJ1-1 and V is TRBV12-3 or TRBV12-4; a weak D match, TRBD1 (6 bases). With 8 bases removed from V and 5 bases from J, the gap between germline ends came to 18 bases. CDR3 length: 14 amino acids. CDR3 region: CASSVRGTATEAFF. The CDR3 region has the DNA TGTGCCAGCTCTGTTAGGGGGACTGCGACTGAAGCTTTCTTT.

This rearrangement joins TRBV24-1 to TRBJ2-2; 9 nucleotides align to TRBD1. The CDR3 has 12 amino acids. The germline gives CDR1 KGHDR, CDR2 SFDVKD. In DNA form, the CDR3 reads TGTGCGGGACAGGGCCCCACCGGGGAGCTGTTTTTT. Amino acids: CAGQGPTGELFF.

This clonotype appeared many times. V and J are TRBV5-5 and TRBJ1-5; unclear D gene. Germline lookup yields CDR1 SGHKS and CDR2 YYEKEE (reference sequence). Trimming took 0 bases from V and 4 from J, leaving 11 bases between them. The CDR3 spans 15 residues. The CDR3 region is CASSLGWGWNQPQHF. DNA for the CDR3: TGTGCCAGCAGCTTGGGATGGGGTTGGAATCAGCCCCAGCATTTT. The full variable domain, its missing parts supplied by reference TRBV5-5 and TRBJ1-5, is DAGVTQSPTHLIKTRGQQVTLRCSPISGHKSVSWYQQVLGQGPQFIFQYYEKEERGRGNFPDRFSARQFPNYSSELNVNALLLGDSALYLCASSLGWGWNQPQHFGDGTRLSIL.

This clonotype was detected many times. The rearrangement joins TRBV10-3 to TRBJ1-1; D is unclear. V was trimmed by 7 bases and J by 6 bases, leaving 18 bases between them. The CDR3 length is 14 residues. Germline values: CDR1 ENHRY, CDR2 SYGVKD. This chain's CDR3 is CAINSLPPQAEAFF. DNA for the CDR3: TGTGCCATCAACTCCCTCCCCCCTCAGGCTGAAGCTTTCTTT.

The chain uses TRBV2 and TRBJ2-1, with 14 bases aligning to TRBD2. Germline CDR1 is SNHLY and CDR2 is FYNNEI. CDR3 length: 14 residues. V shed 4 bases, J shed 9 bases, and the junction held 2 bases outside the gene matches. The CDR3: CASSVTSGRGEQFF. Written as DNA, the CDR3 is TGTGCCAGCAGTGTGACTAGCGGGAGGGGTGAGCAGTTCTTC.

The CDR3 nucleotides read TGTGCCAGCAGTGCCGGGACAGGGGTGGAGACCCAGTACTTC. It is translated as CASSAGTGVETQYF. This sequence joins TRBV6-2 or TRBV6-3 and TRBJ2-5; 10 bases are shared with TRBD1. V was clipped by 5 bases and J by 5 bases; unmatched bases: 5. Germline V gives CDR1 MNHEY, CDR2 SVGEGT. The CDR3 has 14 residues.

The chain is built from TRBV11-1 and TRBJ2-1, with 7 positions matching TRBD2. V shed 4 bases and J 0 bases; nucleotides not matched to a gene: 9. Germline V gene lookup returns CDR1 SGHAT and CDR2 FQDESV (reference sequence). The CDR3 has 17 amino acids. The CDR3 nucleotides are TGTGCCAGCAGCTCGGGTTCTAGCGGCCCCTCCTACAATGAGCAGTTCTTC. This sequence encodes CASSSGSSGPSYNEQFF. Using reference TRBV11-1 and TRBJ2-1 for the parts outside the CDR3, the full variable domain is EAEVAQSPRYKITEKSQAVAFWCDPISGHATLYWYRQILGQGPELLVQFQDESVVDDSQLPKDRFSAERLKGVDSTLKIQPAELGDSAMYLCASSSGSSGPSYNEQFFGPGTRLTVL.

This clonotype was detected only a few times. The J gene is TRBJ2-5, the V gene TRBV5-5; D is uncertain. CDR3 length equals 12 residues. V lost 4 bases and J 1 base, leaving 5 bases between the germline ends. Looked up from germline, CDR1 is SGHKS and CDR2 is YYEKEE (reference sequence). The DNA for the CDR3 is TGTGCCAGCAGCCACCTCCAAGAGACCCAGTACTTC. Amino acids: CASSHLQETQYF.

The rearrangement links TRBV20-1 to TRBJ1-1; tentative D call: TRBD1 (6 bases). Germline lookup yields CDR1 DFQATT and CDR2 SNEGSKA (reference sequence). The CDR3 is 15 amino acids. Trimming took 5 bases from V and 0 from J, leaving 16 bases between them. The CDR3 region is CSARVTGQMNTEAFF. The CDR3 DNA reads as TGCAGTGCTCGCGTAACCGGACAGATGAACACTGAAGCTTTCTTT.